Listed below are T cell receptor beta chains from one sample, sequenced in a study of neurological immune-mediated disorders. TCRdb called the 5' RACE reads again in MiXCR, with one record for every CDR3 protein. The table has around 78,000 distinct CDR3 sequences, about 15% seen once; the top ten hold over 15%. Specimen: PBMCs. The receptors shown here come from a middle-aged woman in good health. CDR3s include the opening cysteine and the closing phenylalanine or tryptophan. The order of the fields is D gene, V gene, clone size, J gene, CDR3 protein, CDR3 DNA. The D gene is left open where the match is weak. Size is omitted from some rows. Given values are once, few, many or a class for expanded clones.

NA	TRBV9	many	TRBJ1-2	CASSTSPGPGYGYTF	TGTGCCAGCAGCACCTCACCCGGCCCGGGCTATGGCTACACCTTC
NA	TRBV5-1	many	TRBJ2-2	CASSDVSSTGELFF	TGCGCCAGCAGCGATGTTTCGAGCACCGGGGAGCTGTTTTTT
NA	TRBV20-1	many	TRBJ1-1	CSARDPGPYTEAFF	TGCAGTGCTAGAGATCCCGGGCCCTACACTGAAGCTTTCTTT
NA	TRBV7-7	NA	TRBJ2-1	CASSLYRYNEQFF	TGTGCTAGCAGCTTATATAGGTACAATGAGCAGTTCTTT
NA	TRBV5-1	many	TRBJ1-2	CASSASPRTDRQSRGYTF	TGCGCCAGCAGCGCCAGCCCCCGGACGGATAGACAATCGCGTGGCTACACCTTC
TRBD2	TRBV5-1	NA	TRBJ2-1	CASSSTSGGRGNEQFF	TGCGCCAGCAGCTCGACTAGCGGGGGCAGGGGTAATGAGCAGTTCTTC
NA	TRBV4-3	few	TRBJ2-5	CASSQDAGAQETQYF	TGCGCCAGCAGCCAAGATGCAGGGGCCCAAGAGACCCAGTACTTC
NA	TRBV30	few	TRBJ1-1	CAWSLRRETEAFF	TGTGCCTGGAGTCTAAGGCGGGAAACTGAAGCTTTCTTT
TRBD2	TRBV5-4	many	TRBJ2-1	CASSLGLADNEQFF	TGTGCCAGCAGCTTGGGTCTAGCGGACAATGAGCAGTTCTTC
TRBD2	TRBV12-3/TRBV12-4	many	TRBJ2-3	CASSPPLAGLGTDTQYF	TGTGCCAGCAGTCCACCCCTAGCGGGTCTCGGCACAGATACGCAGTATTTT
TRBD2	TRBV20-1	few	TRBJ2-5	CSARDRRSGRGQETQYF	TGCAGTGCTAGAGATCGGCGGAGCGGGAGGGGCCAAGAGACCCAGTACTTC
NA	TRBV7-2	few	TRBJ1-5	CASSLGGINQPQHF	TGTGCCAGCAGCTTAGGGGGAATCAATCAGCCCCAGCATTTT
NA	TRBV7-2	many	TRBJ2-3	CASSFAGTTDTQYF	TGTGCCAGCAGCTTTGCGGGGACCACAGATACGCAGTATTTT
TRBD1	TRBV5-1	many	TRBJ2-2	CASSRNRGQATTGELFF	TGCGCCAGCAGCCGTAACAGGGGACAGGCGACCACCGGGGAGCTGTTTTTT
TRBD1	TRBV6-5	many	TRBJ2-2	CASSYPGGRFTGELFF	TGTGCCAGCAGTTACCCAGGGGGCAGGTTCACCGGGGAGCTGTTTTTT
NA	TRBV20-1	few	TRBJ1-2	CSALDSFYGYTF	TGCAGTGCCCTGGACAGCTTCTATGGCTACACCTTC
NA	TRBV27	many	TRBJ2-3	CASSKATDTQYF	TGTGCCAGCAGTAAAGCGACAGATACGCAGTATTTT
TRBD1	TRBV4-3	many	TRBJ1-2	CASSPRGGGISGGYTF	TGCGCCAGCAGCCCCCGGGGAGGGGGCATATCGGGTGGCTACACCTTC
NA	TRBV12-3/TRBV12-4	many	TRBJ1-1	CASSFGGTEAFF	TGTGCCAGCAGCTTTGGGGGCACTGAAGCTTTCTTT
TRBD1	TRBV5-1	NA	TRBJ1-3	CASSLSDRLDSGNTIYF	TGCGCCAGCAGCTTGTCGGACAGGCTAGACTCTGGAAACACCATATATTTT
NA	TRBV12-3/TRBV12-4	many	TRBJ1-2	CASSYGYYGYTF	TGTGCCAGCAGTTACGGATACTATGGCTACACCTTC
TRBD1	TRBV20-1	NA	TRBJ2-1	CSAIDDRGSYNEQFF	TGCAGTGCTATAGATGACAGGGGGTCCTACAATGAGCAGTTCTTC
NA	TRBV5-1	many	TRBJ2-7	CASSFSAGAQGNEQYF	TGCGCCAGCAGCTTTTCGGCGGGGGCACAGGGGAACGAGCAGTACTTC
NA	TRBV6-1	many	TRBJ2-5	CASSEVPGPYRGTQYF	TGTGCCAGCAGTGAAGTTCCGGGACCCTATAGGGGGACCCAGTACTTC
NA	TRBV20-1	many	TRBJ1-5	CSAIDRINSNQPQHF	TGCAGTGCGATAGACAGGATCAATAGCAATCAGCCCCAGCATTTT